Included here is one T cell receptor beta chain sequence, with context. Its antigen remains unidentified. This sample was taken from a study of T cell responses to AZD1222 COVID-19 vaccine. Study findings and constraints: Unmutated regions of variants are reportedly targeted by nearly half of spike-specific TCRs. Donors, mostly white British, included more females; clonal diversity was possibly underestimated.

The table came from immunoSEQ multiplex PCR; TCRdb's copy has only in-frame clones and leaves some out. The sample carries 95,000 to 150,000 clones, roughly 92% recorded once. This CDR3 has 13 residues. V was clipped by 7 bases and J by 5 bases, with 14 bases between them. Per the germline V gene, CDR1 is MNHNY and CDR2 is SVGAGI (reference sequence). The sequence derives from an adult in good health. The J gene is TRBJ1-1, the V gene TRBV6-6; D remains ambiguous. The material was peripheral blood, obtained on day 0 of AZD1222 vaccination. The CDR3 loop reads CASTTAGGTEAFF. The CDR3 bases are TGTGCCAGCACCACCGCGGGTGGGACTGAAGCTTTCTTT.